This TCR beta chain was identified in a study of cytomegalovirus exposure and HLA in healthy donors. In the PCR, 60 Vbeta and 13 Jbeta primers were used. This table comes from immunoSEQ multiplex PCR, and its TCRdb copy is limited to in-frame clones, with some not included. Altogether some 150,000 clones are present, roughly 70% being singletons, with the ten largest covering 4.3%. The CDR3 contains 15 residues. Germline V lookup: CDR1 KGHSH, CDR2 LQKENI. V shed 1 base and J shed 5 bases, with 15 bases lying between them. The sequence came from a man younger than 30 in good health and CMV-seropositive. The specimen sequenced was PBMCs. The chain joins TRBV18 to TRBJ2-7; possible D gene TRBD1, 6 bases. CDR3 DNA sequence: TGTGCCAGCTCACCACTACTCAGGGGTAGGCACGAGCAGTACTTC. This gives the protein CASSPLLRGRHEQYF.